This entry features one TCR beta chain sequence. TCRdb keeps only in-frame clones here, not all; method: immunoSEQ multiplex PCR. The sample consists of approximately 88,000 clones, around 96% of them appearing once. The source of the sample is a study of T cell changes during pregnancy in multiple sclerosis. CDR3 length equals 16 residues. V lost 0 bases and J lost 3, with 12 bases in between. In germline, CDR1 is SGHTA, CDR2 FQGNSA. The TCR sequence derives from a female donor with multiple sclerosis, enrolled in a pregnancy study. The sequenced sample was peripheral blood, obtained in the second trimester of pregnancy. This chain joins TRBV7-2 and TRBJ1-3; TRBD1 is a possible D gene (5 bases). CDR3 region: CASSLASGGGGNTIYF. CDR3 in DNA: TGTGCCAGCAGCTTAGCCTCCGGGGGGGGTGGAAACACCATATATTTT.